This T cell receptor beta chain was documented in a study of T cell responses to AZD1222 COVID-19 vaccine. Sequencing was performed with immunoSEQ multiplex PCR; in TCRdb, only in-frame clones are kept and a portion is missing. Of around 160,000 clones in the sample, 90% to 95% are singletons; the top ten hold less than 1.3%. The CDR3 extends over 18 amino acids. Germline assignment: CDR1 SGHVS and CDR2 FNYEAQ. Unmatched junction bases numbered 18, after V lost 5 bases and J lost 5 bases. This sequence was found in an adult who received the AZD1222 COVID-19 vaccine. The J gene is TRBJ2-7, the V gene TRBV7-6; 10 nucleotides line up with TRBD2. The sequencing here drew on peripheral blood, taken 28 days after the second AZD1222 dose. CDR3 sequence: CASSQISGSGGLGDEQYF. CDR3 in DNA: TGTGCCAGCAGCCAAATCTCGGGTAGCGGGGGGCTCGGGGACGAGCAGTACTTC.